A selection of T cell receptor beta chains follows, all from one sample in a study of blood T cell repertoires in COVID-19. Repertoires were generated with immunoSEQ multiplex PCR, while TCRdb's copy carries only in-frame clones and drops some. The repertoire consists of approximately 340,000 clones, with 65% to 85% occurring once and the leading ten covering about 2.7%. The source material was peripheral blood. Receptors originate from a man aged 30-40 years with active or convalescent COVID-19. The CDR3 runs from the conserved cysteine through the conserved F or W. The order of the fields is CDR3 protein, CDR3 DNA, J gene, V gene, clone size, D gene. The D gene is left open where the match is weak. Clone sizes are given selectively: once, few, many, or a class where the clone is expanded.

CDR3: CASSPRPSYNEQFF
DNA: TGTGCCAGCAGCCCGCGGCCCTCATACAATGAGCAGTTCTTC
J: TRBJ2-1
V: TRBV7-9
size: NA
D: NA

CDR3: CASSRTEWNYGYTF
DNA: TGTGCCAGCAGCCGAACGGAGTGGAATTATGGCTACACCTTC
J: TRBJ1-2
V: TRBV14
size: NA
D: NA

CDR3: CASSLYAGSSYEQYF
DNA: TGTGCCAGCAGCTTATATGCGGGGAGCTCCTACGAGCAGTACTTC
J: TRBJ2-7
V: TRBV7-3
size: NA
D: NA

CDR3: CATSDFPRPGEQFF
DNA: TGTGCCACCAGTGATTTCCCCCGTCCGGGTGAGCAGTTCTTC
J: TRBJ2-1
V: TRBV24-1
size: NA
D: NA

CDR3: CASSPTGGQEKLFF
DNA: TGCGCCAGCAGCCCCACAGGGGGGCAAGAAAAACTGTTTTTT
J: TRBJ1-4
V: TRBV4-1
size: once
D: TRBD1

CDR3: CSVSGSSGGYGGELFF
DNA: TGCAGCGTTTCCGGGTCTAGCGGGGGATATGGCGGGGAGCTGTTTTTT
J: TRBJ2-2
V: TRBV29-1
size: once
D: TRBD2

CDR3: CASTPRTGSYEQYF
DNA: TGCGCCAGCACCCCTAGGACAGGGAGCTACGAGCAGTACTTC
J: TRBJ2-7
V: TRBV5-1
size: few
D: TRBD1

CDR3: CASSALDRSEGYTF
DNA: TGTGCCAGTAGTGCCTTGGACAGGTCTGAGGGCTACACCTTC
J: TRBJ1-2
V: TRBV19
size: NA
D: TRBD1

CDR3: CASSLGLAAPYEQYF
DNA: TGTGCCAGCAGCCTGGGACTAGCGGCCCCCTACGAGCAGTACTTC
J: TRBJ2-7
V: TRBV4-2
size: NA
D: TRBD2

CDR3: CASSDSQGAEYLREKLFF
DNA: TGTGCCAGCAGTGACTCACAGGGGGCGGAATATCTTCGCGAAAAACTGTTTTTT
J: TRBJ1-4
V: TRBV25-1
size: NA
D: TRBD1

CDR3: CASSRGQIPGNTIYF
DNA: TGTGCCAGCAGTAGAGGACAGATCCCTGGAAACACCATATATTTT
J: TRBJ1-3
V: TRBV6-5
size: NA
D: NA

CDR3: CASSPGPQMNTEAFF
DNA: TGTGCCAGCTCACCGGGGCCACAAATGAACACTGAAGCTTTCTTT
J: TRBJ1-1
V: TRBV18
size: NA
D: NA

CDR3: CASSLGQARDTQYF
DNA: TGTGCCAGCAGCTTGGGACAGGCGAGAGATACGCAGTATTTT
J: TRBJ2-3
V: TRBV5-4
size: NA
D: NA

CDR3: CASGRTGGSSYNSPLHF
DNA: TGTGCCAGCGGACGGACAGGGGGAAGCTCCTATAATTCACCCCTCCACTTT
J: TRBJ1-6
V: TRBV7-6
size: NA
D: TRBD1

CDR3: CATEAPDRENYEQYF
DNA: TGTGCCACCGAAGCCCCGGACAGGGAGAATTACGAGCAGTACTTC
J: TRBJ2-7
V: TRBV11-2
size: NA
D: TRBD1

CDR3: CASSTRTGINYEQYF
DNA: TGTGCCAGCAGCACCCGGACAGGGATTAACTACGAGCAGTACTTC
J: TRBJ2-7
V: TRBV7-2
size: NA
D: TRBD1

CDR3: CASSDRDSGNTIYF
DNA: TGTGCCAGCAGCGACCGGGACAGTGGAAACACCATATATTTT
J: TRBJ1-3
V: TRBV9
size: NA
D: TRBD1

CDR3: CASGRDRAAGYTF
DNA: TGTGCCAGTGGCCGGGACAGGGCGGCTGGCTACACCTTC
J: TRBJ1-2
V: TRBV19
size: NA
D: TRBD1

CDR3: CASSILGTGHYGYTF
DNA: TGTGCCAGTAGTATCCTCGGGACAGGGCACTATGGCTACACCTTC
J: TRBJ1-2
V: TRBV19
size: NA
D: TRBD1

CDR3: CASSQPGTVNTEAFF
DNA: TGCGCCAGCAGCCAGCCCGGGACAGTGAACACTGAAGCTTTCTTT
J: TRBJ1-1
V: TRBV4-3
size: NA
D: TRBD1

CDR3: CATSALAGGRRETQYF
DNA: TGTGCCACCAGTGCACTAGCGGGGGGGAGGAGAGAGACCCAGTACTTC
J: TRBJ2-5
V: TRBV24-1
size: NA
D: TRBD2

CDR3: CASSQVAGFAHSYNEQFF
DNA: TGCGCCAGCAGCCAAGTAGCGGGATTTGCGCACTCCTACAATGAGCAGTTCTTC
J: TRBJ2-1
V: TRBV4-3
size: NA
D: TRBD2